These T cell receptor beta chains were read from a single sample in a study of OX40 agonist ivuxolimab in advanced cancers. The protocol was immunoSEQ multiplex PCR, while the TCRdb copy is restricted to in-frame clones and leaves out a portion. The data hold 43,000 or so clones, with roughly 89% observed a single time. Sequenced here: CD4+ or CD8+ T cells sorted from blood, sampled in a trial of the OX40 agonist ivuxolimab. Receptors were obtained from an adult with an advanced solid tumor such as melanoma, head and neck, liver or kidney cancer. CDR3s include the opening cysteine and the closing phenylalanine or tryptophan.

j_call	v_call	cdr3_aa
TRBJ1-6	TRBV30	CAWRDFNSPLHF
TRBJ2-1	TRBV7-6	CASSSILARQGNEQFF
TRBJ2-3	TRBV12-5	CASGLGGQGVTDTQYF
TRBJ1-2	TRBV7-9	CASTPMASPNYGYTF
TRBJ2-5	TRBV7-6	CASSLEPAGGSETQYF
TRBJ2-7	TRBV21-1	CASREVRDRGPSYEQYF
TRBJ1-5	TRBV7-9	CASSPGNQPQHF
TRBJ2-1	TRBV11-3	CASSALLAAYNEQFF
TRBJ1-4	TRBV9	CASSPIGGGAGEKLFF
TRBJ2-3	TRBV6-6	CASSRLGSATDTQYF
TRBJ2-1	TRBV5-1	CASSLVADSYNEQFF
TRBJ2-1	TRBV10-3	CAIATGNEQFF
TRBJ1-3	TRBV29-1	CSVEAGGNTIYF
TRBJ2-2	TRBV5-8	CASSPGTTYTGELFF
TRBJ2-1	TRBV5-1	CASRGTSGRNEQFF
TRBJ2-3	TRBV7-9	CASSFTDTQYF
TRBJ2-7	TRBV6-6	CASSRASGSSYEQYF
TRBJ1-6	TRBV5-1	CASSLDFQNSPLHF
TRBJ2-7	TRBV5-2	CASSQDSGSSYEQYF
TRBJ2-5	TRBV4-2	CASGIAGGGETQYF
NA	TRBV7-2	CASSLSLREGAYEQYF
TRBJ2-7	TRBV7-6	CASSREGGAEQYF
TRBJ2-7	TRBV5-4	CASSLRDRSFYEQYF
TRBJ2-5	TRBV6-6	CASRLGQSVETQYF
TRBJ2-1	TRBV5-4	CASSFRRQSSYNEQFF
TRBJ2-1	TRBV9	CASSSPGRSNEQFF
TRBJ2-7	TRBV6-5	CASSWTEDFYEQYF
TRBJ2-3	TRBV15	CATSRPPSTQYF
TRBJ1-2	TRBV28	CASRAPKGQGARGYTF
TRBJ1-5	TRBV19	CASSIQASQPQHF
TRBJ2-2	TRBV10-2	CASSESGTGFTGELFF
TRBJ1-5	TRBV18	CASSRSGTLEPQHF
TRBJ1-1	TRBV28	CASSWDTFEAFF
TRBJ1-3	TRBV7-3	CASSLSGGNTIYF
TRBJ1-5	TRBV6-1	CASRQVNNQPQHF
TRBJ2-7	TRBV6-5	CASTPGSGGSYEQYF
TRBJ1-5	TRBV27	CASSPRRVEQPQHF
TRBJ2-3	TRBV10-2	CASRGEGLPTDTQYF
TRBJ2-3	TRBV9	CASSVMVDTQYF
TRBJ1-2	TRBV18	CASSPTEANYGYTF
TRBJ2-7	TRBV5-6	CASSPDRFSYEQYF
TRBJ2-5	TRBV18	CASSGQVIGETQYF
TRBJ1-1	TRBV5-1	CASSFSGYTEAFF
TRBJ2-2	TRBV9	CASSVGVARNTGELFF
TRBJ1-2	TRBV5-4	CASSTDRRYGYTF
TRBJ1-4	TRBV6-5	CASSYARVNEKLFF
TRBJ2-7	TRBV19	CASSIGHSYEQYF
TRBJ1-4	TRBV28	CAGRGHTNEKLFF
TRBJ1-1	TRBV19	CASSIDGPSLRGGTEAFF
TRBJ1-1	TRBV19	CASMEGMNTEAFF
TRBJ1-4	TRBV7-2	CASSLSSQGAREKLFF
TRBJ2-6	TRBV27	CASRGGAGANVLTF
TRBJ1-1	TRBV28	CASSSHSPKGQGREAFF